This T cell receptor (beta chain) was sequenced in a study of blood T cell repertoires in COVID-19. On the study more broadly: Sites across the United States, Italy and Spain contributed samples from acute and convalescent COVID-19. T cells, B-cell-depleted T cells, or PBMCs provided the cDNA or gDNA that served as material.

Repertoires were generated with immunoSEQ multiplex PCR, while TCRdb's copy carries only in-frame clones and drops some. The sample includes roughly 280,000 clones, approximately 91% of them seen just once. The CDR3 contains 12 residues. The germline gives CDR1 SQVTM, CDR2 ANQGSEA. V was trimmed by 7 bases and J by 5 bases, leaving 11 bases between them. This clonotype originated in a woman in her twenties or thirties with COVID-19, enrolled during active disease. Sequenced material: peripheral blood. The chain employs TRBV29-1 and TRBJ1-4; D remains unclear. CDR3 protein: CSAATPNEKLFF. CDR3 DNA: TGCAGCGCCGCTACGCCGAATGAAAAACTGTTTTTT.